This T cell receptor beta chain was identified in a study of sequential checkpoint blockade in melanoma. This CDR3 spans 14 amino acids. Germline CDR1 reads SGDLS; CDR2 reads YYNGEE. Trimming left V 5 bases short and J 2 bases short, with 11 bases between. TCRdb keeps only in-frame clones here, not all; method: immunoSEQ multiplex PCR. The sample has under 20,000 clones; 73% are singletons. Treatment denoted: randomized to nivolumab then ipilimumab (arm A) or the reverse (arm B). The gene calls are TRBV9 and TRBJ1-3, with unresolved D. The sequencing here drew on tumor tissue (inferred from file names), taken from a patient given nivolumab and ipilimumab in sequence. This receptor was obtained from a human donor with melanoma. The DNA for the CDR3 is TGTGCCAGCAGTGGGGTATCAGCTGGAAACACCATATATTTT. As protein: CASSGVSAGNTIYF.